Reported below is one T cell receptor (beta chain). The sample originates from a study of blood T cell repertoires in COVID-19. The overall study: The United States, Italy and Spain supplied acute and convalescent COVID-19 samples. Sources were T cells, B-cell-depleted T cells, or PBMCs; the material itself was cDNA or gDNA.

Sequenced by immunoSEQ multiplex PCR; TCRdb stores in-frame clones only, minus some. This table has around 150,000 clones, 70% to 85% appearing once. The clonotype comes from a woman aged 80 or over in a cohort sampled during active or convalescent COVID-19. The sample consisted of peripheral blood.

The CDR3 sequence: CASSSTSGGALFTGELFF. The CDR3, as DNA: TGCGCCAGCAGCTCCACTAGCGGGGGGGCCCTCTTCACCGGGGAGCTGTTTTTT. The chain employs TRBV5-1 and TRBJ2-2, with 13 bases aligning to TRBD2. Trimming cost V 3 bases and J 4 bases; bases outside gene matches: 9. CDR1 is SGHRS and CDR2 is YFSETQ in the germline V gene. The CDR3 has 18 residues.